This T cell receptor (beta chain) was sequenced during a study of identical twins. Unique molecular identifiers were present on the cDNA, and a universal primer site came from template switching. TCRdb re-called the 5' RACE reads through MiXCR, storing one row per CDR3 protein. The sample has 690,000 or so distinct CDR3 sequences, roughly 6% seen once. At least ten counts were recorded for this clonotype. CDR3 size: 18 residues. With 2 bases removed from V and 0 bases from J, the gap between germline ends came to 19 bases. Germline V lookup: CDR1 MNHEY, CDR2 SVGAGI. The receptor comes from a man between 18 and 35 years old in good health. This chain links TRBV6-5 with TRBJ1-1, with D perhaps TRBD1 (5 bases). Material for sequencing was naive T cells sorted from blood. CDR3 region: CASSYHDFSGVLNTEAFF. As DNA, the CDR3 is TGTGCCAGCAGTTACCACGACTTTTCGGGGGTTCTGAACACTGAAGCTTTCTTT.